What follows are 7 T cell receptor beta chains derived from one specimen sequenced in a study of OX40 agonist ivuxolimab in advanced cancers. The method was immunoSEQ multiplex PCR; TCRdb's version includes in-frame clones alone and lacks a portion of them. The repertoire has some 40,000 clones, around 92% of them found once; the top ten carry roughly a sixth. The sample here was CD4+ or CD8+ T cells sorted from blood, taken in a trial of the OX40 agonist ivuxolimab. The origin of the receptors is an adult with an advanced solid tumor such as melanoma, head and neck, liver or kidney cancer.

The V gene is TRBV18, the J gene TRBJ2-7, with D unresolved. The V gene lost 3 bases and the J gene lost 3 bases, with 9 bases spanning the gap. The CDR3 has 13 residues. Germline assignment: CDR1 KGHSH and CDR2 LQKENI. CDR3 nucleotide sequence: TGTGCCAGCTCACCGGTCGCAAACTACGAGCAGTACTTC. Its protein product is CASSPVANYEQYF.

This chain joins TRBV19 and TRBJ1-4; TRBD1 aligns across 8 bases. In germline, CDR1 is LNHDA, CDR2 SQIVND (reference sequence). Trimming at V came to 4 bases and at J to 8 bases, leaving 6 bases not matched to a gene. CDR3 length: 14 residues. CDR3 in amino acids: CASSTDRGREKLFF. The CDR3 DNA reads TGTGCCAGTAGTACAGACAGGGGTAGAGAAAAACTGTTTTTT.

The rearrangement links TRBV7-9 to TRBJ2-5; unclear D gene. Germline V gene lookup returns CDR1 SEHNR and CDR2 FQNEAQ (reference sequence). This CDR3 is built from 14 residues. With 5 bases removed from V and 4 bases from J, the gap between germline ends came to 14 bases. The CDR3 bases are TGTGCCAGCAGCAAACCGATGAAAGGAGAGACCCAGTACTTC. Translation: CASSKPMKGETQYF.

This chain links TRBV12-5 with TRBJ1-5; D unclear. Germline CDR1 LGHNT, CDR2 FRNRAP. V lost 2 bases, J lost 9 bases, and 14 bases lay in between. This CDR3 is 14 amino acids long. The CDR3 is CASGLNPASRPQHF. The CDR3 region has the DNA TGTGCTAGTGGTTTGAACCCAGCTAGCCGGCCCCAGCATTTT.

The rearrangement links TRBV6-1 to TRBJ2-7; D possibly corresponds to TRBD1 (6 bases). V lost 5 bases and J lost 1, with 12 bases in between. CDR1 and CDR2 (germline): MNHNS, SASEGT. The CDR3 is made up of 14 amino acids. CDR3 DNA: TGTGCCAGCAGTACAGGGTGGACTTCCTACGAGCAGTACTTC. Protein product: CASSTGWTSYEQYF.

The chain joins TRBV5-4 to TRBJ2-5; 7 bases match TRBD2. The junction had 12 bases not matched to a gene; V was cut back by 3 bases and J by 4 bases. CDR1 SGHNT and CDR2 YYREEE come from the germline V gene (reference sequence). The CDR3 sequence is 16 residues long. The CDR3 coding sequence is TGTGCCAGCAGCTCCCGTGCGGGGGTCACGAGAGAGACCCAGTACTTC. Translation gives CASSSRAGVTRETQYF.

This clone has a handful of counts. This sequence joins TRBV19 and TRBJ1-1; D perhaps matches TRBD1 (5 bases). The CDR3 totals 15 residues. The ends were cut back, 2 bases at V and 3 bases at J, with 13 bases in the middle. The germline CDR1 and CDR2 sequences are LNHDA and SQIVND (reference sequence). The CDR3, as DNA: TGTGCCAGTAGTATACAGGGAAGGGTGTACACTGAAGCTTTCTTT. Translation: CASSIQGRVYTEAFF. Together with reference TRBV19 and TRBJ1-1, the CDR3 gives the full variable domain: DGGITQSPKYLFRKEGQNVTLSCEQNLNHDAMYWYRQDPGQGLRLIYYSQIVNDFQKGDIAEGYSVSREKKESFPLTVTSAQKNPTAFYLCASSIQGRVYTEAFFGQGTRLTVV.